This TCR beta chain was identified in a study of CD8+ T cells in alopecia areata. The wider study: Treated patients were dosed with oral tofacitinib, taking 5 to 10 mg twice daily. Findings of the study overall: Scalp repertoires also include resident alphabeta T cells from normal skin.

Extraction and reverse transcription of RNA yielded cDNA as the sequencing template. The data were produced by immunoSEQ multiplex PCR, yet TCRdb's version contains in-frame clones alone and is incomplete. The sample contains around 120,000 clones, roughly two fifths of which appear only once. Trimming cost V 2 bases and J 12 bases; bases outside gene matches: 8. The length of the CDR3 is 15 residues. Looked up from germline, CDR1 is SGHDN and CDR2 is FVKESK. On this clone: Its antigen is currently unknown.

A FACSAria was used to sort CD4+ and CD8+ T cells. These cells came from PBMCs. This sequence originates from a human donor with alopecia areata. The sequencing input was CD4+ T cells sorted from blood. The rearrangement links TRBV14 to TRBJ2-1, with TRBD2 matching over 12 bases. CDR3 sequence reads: CASSQTWTSGIVQFF. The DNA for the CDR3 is TGTGCCAGCAGCCAAACATGGACTAGCGGGATTGTGCAGTTCTTC. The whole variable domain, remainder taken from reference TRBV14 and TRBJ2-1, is EAGVTQFPSHSVIEKGQTVTLRCDPISGHDNLYWYRRVMGKEIKFLLHFVKESKQDESGMPNNRFLAERTGGTYSTLKVQPAELEDSGVYFCASSQTWTSGIVQFFGPGTRLTVL.